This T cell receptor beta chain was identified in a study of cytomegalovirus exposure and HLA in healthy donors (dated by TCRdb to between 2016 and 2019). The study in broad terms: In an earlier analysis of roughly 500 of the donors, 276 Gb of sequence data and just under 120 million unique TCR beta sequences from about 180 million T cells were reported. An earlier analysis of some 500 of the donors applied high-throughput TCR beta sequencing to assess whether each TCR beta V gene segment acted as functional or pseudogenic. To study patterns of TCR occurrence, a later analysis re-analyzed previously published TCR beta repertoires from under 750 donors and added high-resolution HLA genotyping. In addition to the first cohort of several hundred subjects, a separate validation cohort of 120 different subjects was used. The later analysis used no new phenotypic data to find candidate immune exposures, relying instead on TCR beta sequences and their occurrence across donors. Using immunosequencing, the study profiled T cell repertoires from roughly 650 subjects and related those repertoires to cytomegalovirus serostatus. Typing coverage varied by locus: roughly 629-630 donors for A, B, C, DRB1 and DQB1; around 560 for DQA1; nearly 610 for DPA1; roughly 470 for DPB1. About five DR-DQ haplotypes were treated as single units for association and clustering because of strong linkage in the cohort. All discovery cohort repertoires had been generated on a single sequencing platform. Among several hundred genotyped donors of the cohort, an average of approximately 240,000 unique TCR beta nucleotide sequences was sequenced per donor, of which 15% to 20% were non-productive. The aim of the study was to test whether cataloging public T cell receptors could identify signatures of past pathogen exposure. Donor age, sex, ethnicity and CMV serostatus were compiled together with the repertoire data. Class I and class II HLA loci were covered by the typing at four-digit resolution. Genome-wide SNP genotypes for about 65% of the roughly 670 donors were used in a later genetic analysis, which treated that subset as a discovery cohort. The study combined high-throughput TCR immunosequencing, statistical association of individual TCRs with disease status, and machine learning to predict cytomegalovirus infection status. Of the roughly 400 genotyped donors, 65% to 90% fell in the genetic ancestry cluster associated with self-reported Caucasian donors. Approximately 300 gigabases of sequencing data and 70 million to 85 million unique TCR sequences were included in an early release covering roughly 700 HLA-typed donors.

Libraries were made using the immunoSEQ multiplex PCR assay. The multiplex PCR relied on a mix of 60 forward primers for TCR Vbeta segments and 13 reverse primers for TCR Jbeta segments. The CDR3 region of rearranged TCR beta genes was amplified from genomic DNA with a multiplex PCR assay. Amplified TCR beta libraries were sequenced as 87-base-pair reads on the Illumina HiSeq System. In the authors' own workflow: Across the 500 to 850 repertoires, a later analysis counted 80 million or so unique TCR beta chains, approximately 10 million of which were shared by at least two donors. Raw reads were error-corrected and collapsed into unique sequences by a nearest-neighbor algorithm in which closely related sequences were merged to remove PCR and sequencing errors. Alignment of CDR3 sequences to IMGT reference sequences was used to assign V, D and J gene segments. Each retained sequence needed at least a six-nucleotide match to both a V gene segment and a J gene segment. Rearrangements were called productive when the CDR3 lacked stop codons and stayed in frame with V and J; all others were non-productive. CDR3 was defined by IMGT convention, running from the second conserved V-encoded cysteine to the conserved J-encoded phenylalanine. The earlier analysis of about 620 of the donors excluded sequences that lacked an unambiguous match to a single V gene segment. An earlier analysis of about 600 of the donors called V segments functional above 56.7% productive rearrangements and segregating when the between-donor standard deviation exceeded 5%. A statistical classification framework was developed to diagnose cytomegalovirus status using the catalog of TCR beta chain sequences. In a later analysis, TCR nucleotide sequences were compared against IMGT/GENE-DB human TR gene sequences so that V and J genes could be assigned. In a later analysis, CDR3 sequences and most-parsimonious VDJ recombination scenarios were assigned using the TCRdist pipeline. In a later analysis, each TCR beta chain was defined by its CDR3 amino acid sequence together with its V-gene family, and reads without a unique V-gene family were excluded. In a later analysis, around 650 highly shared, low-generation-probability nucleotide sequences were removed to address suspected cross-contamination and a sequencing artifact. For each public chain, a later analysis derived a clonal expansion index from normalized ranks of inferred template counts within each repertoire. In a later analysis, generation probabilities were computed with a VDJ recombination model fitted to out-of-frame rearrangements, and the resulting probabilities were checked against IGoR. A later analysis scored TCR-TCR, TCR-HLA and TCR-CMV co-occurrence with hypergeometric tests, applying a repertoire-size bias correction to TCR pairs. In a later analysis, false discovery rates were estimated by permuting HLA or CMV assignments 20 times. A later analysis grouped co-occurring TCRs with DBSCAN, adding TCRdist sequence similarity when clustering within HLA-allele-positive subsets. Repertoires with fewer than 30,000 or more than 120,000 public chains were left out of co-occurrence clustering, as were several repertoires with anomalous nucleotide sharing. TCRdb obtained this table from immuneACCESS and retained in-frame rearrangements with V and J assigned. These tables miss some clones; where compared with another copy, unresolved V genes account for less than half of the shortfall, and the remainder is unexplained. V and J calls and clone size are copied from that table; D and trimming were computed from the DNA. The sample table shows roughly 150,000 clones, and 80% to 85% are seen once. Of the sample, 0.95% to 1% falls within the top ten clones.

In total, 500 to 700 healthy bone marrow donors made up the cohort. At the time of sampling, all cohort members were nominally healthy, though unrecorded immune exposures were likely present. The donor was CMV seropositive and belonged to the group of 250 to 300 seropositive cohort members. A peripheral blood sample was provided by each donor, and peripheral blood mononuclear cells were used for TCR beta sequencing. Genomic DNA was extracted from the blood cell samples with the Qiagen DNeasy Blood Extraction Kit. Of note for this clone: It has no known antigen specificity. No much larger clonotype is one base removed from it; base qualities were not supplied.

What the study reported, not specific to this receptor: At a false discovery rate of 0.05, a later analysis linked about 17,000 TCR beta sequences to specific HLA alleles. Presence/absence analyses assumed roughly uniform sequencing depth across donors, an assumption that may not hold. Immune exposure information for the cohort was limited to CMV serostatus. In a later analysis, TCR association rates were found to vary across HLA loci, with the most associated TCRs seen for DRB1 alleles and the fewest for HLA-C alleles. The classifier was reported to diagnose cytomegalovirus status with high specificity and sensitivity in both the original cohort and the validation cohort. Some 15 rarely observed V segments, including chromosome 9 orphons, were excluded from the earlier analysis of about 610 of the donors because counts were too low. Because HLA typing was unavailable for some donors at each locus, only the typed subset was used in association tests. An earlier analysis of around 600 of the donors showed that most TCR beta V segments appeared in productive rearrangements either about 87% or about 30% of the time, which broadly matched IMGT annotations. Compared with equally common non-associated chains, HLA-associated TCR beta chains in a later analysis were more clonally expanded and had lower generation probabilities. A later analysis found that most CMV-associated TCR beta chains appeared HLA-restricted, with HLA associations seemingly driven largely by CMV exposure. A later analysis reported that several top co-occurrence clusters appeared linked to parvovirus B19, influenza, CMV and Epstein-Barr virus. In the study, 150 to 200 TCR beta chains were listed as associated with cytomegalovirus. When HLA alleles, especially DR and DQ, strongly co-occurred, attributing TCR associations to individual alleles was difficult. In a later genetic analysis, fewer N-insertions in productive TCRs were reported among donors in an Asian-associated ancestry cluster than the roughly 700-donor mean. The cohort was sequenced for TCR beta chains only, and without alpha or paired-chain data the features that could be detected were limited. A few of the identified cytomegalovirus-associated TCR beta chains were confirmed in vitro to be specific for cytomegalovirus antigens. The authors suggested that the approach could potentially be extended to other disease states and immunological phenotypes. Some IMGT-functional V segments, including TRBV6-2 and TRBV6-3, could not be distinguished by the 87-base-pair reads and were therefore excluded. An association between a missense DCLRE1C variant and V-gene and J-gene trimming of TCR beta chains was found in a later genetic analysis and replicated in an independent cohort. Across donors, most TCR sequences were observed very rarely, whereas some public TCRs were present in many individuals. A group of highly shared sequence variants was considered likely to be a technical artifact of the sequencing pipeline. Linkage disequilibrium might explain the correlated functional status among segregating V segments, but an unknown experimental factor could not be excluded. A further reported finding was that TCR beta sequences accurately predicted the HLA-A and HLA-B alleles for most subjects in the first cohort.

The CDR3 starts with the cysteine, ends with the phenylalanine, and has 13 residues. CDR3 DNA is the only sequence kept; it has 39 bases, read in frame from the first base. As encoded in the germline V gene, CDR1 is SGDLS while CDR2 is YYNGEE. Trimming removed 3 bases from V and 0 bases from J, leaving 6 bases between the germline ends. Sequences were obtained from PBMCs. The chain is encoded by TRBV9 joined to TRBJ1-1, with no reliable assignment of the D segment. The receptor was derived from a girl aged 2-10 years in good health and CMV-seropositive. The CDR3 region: CASSASLNTEAFF. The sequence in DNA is TGTGCCAGCAGCGCGAGCTTGAACACTGAAGCTTTCTTT.